This T cell receptor beta chain is from a study of T cell repertoires in cytomegalovirus infection. As concerns this clonotype: Its antigen is unknown.

CDR3 length: 15 residues. The V end was cut by 6 bases, the J end by 6 bases, with 19 bases between. One entry per CDR3 protein, called by TCRdb with MiXCR from the reads. The sample records about 270,000 distinct CDR3 sequences, roughly 21% being singletons. The chain carries TRBV12-3 or TRBV12-4 and TRBJ2-3, with D possibly called TRBD1 or TRBD2 (6 bases each). The source was cultured PBMCs, collected from culture after CMV antigen stimulation. This TCR came from a human donor in good health (CMV status not recorded). Some clones in this sample may be carry-over from other donors' samples. The CDR3 nucleotides are TGTGCCAGCAGGAGTAGTGGGGGGCTGGGGGATACGCAGTATTTT. This gives the protein CASRSSGGLGDTQYF.